Listed below are T cell receptor beta chains from one sample, sequenced in a study of blood T cell repertoires in COVID-19. Sequenced by immunoSEQ multiplex PCR; TCRdb stores in-frame clones only, minus some. This sample has 150,000 to 200,000 clones, with roughly 90% found just once. Sequenced material: peripheral blood. The source of these receptors is a man in his 60s with acute or convalescent COVID-19. Each CDR3 is given with its conserved first and last residue. Each record gives: D gene, V gene, clone size, J gene, CDR3 DNA, CDR3 protein. D genes are given only for firm matches. A clone size is listed for some rows: how often the clone was seen (once, few, many), or a class if it is expanded.

.,TRBV3-1/TRBV3-2,.,TRBJ1-2,TGTGCCAGCAGCGAAGGAGGTTCGGGGAGAAATGGCTACACCTTC,CASSEGGSGRNGYTF
.,TRBV6-5,.,TRBJ1-2,TGTGCCAGCAGTTCCCCGTATGGCTACACCTTC,CASSSPYGYTF
.,TRBV6-2/TRBV6-3,.,TRBJ1-6,TGTGCCAGCAGTTACGGGGGCCTTTCACCCCTCCACTTT,CASSYGGLSPLHF
.,TRBV4-1,.,TRBJ2-3,TGCGCCAGCAGCCAAGCCCCTACAGATACGCAGTATTTT,CASSQAPTDTQYF
.,TRBV4-1,.,TRBJ2-2,TGCGCCAGCAGCCACCACACAGCTCCCGGGGAGCTGTTTTTT,CASSHHTAPGELFF
.,TRBV3-1/TRBV3-2,.,TRBJ1-2,TGTGCCAGCAGCCAAGAGTTGCGGGGGGCTCGCTATGGCTACACCTTC,CASSQELRGARYGYTF
TRBD2,TRBV11-2,.,TRBJ2-1,TGTGCCAGCAGCAGGACTAGCGGGGGTCTTTACAATGAGCAGTTCTTC,CASSRTSGGLYNEQFF
TRBD1,TRBV19,.,TRBJ2-7,TGTGCCAGTAGTAGGGACAGTTTCTCCTACGAGCAGTACTTC,CASSRDSFSYEQYF
.,TRBV18,few,TRBJ1-1,TGTGCCAGCTCACCACCATCGTCAGGCTACACTGAAGCTTTCTTT,CASSPPSSGYTEAFF
.,TRBV2,.,TRBJ2-1,TGTGCCAGCAGTGATGACAGTAGACCCCACAATGAGCAGTTCTTC,CASSDDSRPHNEQFF
.,TRBV5-6,.,TRBJ1-1,TGTGCCAGCAGCTTGCCAGGGTGGAACACTGAAGCTTTCTTT,CASSLPGWNTEAFF
.,TRBV7-3,.,TRBJ2-2,TGTGCCAGCAGCTCCTCCCCGGGACAGAACACCGGGGAGCTGTTTTTT,CASSSSPGQNTGELFF
.,TRBV5-1,once,TRBJ2-1,TGCGCCAGCAGCTTGGGACAGGCCTACAATGAGCAGTTCTTC,CASSLGQAYNEQFF
TRBD1,TRBV19,.,TRBJ1-5,TGTGCCACCCTAGGTGATAGGGACAGGGCAAATCAGCCCCAGCATTTT,CATLGDRDRANQPQHF
.,TRBV7-6,.,TRBJ1-3,TGTGCCAGCAGCAGGGGACACTCTGGAAACACCATATATTTT,CASSRGHSGNTIYF
.,TRBV18,.,TRBJ1-1,TGTGCCAGCTCACCAAGAGAAACAGGGACTGAAGCTTTCTTT,CASSPRETGTEAFF
TRBD1,TRBV19,once,TRBJ1-5,TGTGCCAGTCGGGACAGGGTCGCTCAGCCCCAGCATTTT,CASRDRVAQPQHF
.,TRBV12-5,.,TRBJ2-5,TGTGCTAGTGGTTTGGTGAATATTGGAGGACAAGAGACCCAGTACTTC,CASGLVNIGGQETQYF
.,TRBV6-5,.,TRBJ1-2,TGTGCCAGCAGTTATTCAGGGAGGGGGAGCTATGGCTACACCTTC,CASSYSGRGSYGYTF
.,TRBV5-6,.,TRBJ2-5,TGTGCCAGCAGCTTTCGGCAGGGGTCAGAGACCCAGTACTTC,CASSFRQGSETQYF